This record concerns one T cell receptor beta chain sequence. No antigen is known for it. This sample is part of a study of OX40 agonist ivuxolimab in advanced cancers. Notes on the study in general: Averaged across samples, CD8+ T cells carried more expanded clones than CD4+ did.

The J segment lost 4 bases and the V segment lost 5 bases, leaving 5 bases of the junction unmatched. The CDR3 consists of 15 residues. Germline assignment: CDR1 SEHNR and CDR2 FQNEAQ (reference sequence). Clones were sequenced by immunoSEQ multiplex PCR, and TCRdb holds only the in-frame ones, with some missing. The table lists fewer than 85,000 clones, around nine tenths of them singletons. The input for sequencing was CD4+ or CD8+ T cells sorted from blood, taken in a trial of the OX40 agonist ivuxolimab. The receptor was isolated from an adult with an advanced solid tumor such as melanoma, head and neck, liver or kidney cancer. V and J are TRBV7-9 and TRBJ2-1; 10 bases line up with TRBD2. DNA of the CDR3: TGTGCCAGCAGCCGGACTAGCGGAGAATACAATGAGCAGTTCTTC. Translation: CASSRTSGEYNEQFF.